The 15 T cell receptor beta chains below were found in one sample sequenced in a study of vaccination effects on CD4 cells after COVID-19. ViraFEST used viral peptide pools to expand antigen-specific CD4+ T cells before sequencing. Culture proceeded for approximately 10 days, and CD4+ T cells were then isolated. Participants were vaccinated with two doses of either the BNT162b2 or mRNA-1273 vaccine. Only in-frame clones appear in the TCRdb table, and some are missing; sequencing was by immunoSEQ multiplex PCR. The sample has roughly 23,000 clones, 60% to 75% seen once; the top ten hold 10%. These TCRs' antigens remain unknown. The specimen comprised CD4+ T cells from PBMCs cultured with HCoV-NL63 spike peptides, sampled after COVID-19 vaccination. The origin of the receptors is a human donor who received a COVID-19 vaccine.

This chain joins TRBV2 and TRBJ1-2, with D possibly being TRBD1 (5 bases). The V end lost 7 bases, the J end lost 4 bases, and 13 bases lay between the germline ends. Germline V gene sequence: CDR1 SNHLY, CDR2 FYNNEI. The CDR3 covers 13 residues. CDR3 DNA sequence: TGTGCCAGCACCTCCGACAGTTCCTATGGCTACACCTTC. Its protein product is CASTSDSSYGYTF.

The rearrangement joins TRBV12-3 or TRBV12-4 to TRBJ2-1; D gene unclear. CDR3 length: 12 amino acids. V lost 5 bases and J lost 11, with 13 bases in between. Here the CDR3 reads CASSTRTGKQFF. The CDR3 DNA sequence: TGTGCCAGCAGTACCCGCACCGGCAAGCAGTTCTTC.

This clone was counted a few times. This chain joins TRBV2 and TRBJ1-5; 10 bases are a match to TRBD1. The germline CDR1 and CDR2 sequences are SNHLY and FYNNEI. With V trimmed by 5 bases and J by 3 bases, 4 bases remained unmatched. This CDR3 contains 15 residues. This chain's CDR3 is CASSQDRGSNQPQHF. The CDR3 coding sequence is TGTGCCAGCAGTCAGGACAGGGGGTCCAATCAGCCCCAGCATTTT.

The V call is TRBV27, the J call TRBJ2-3, with D possibly TRBD1 on 5 matching bases. Trimming removed 6 bases from V and 7 bases from J, with 11 bases in between. The CDR3 totals 12 residues. From germline, CDR1 is MNHEY and CDR2 SMNVEV (reference sequence). The CDR3 reads CASRPPDNTQYF. The CDR3 DNA is TGTGCCAGCAGGCCACCGGACAATACGCAGTATTTT.

The chain recombines TRBV19 with TRBJ2-1, with 7 nucleotides matching TRBD2. With 3 bases clipped from V and 9 bases from J, the junction kept 14 bases outside the gene matches. Germline CDR1 is LNHDA and CDR2 is SQIVND (reference sequence). The CDR3 consists of 16 residues. The CDR3 DNA follows: TGTGCCAGTAGTATTGGGGTAGCGGGTATTCTCGTTGAGCAGTTCTTC. Its protein product is CASSIGVAGILVEQFF.

The J gene is TRBJ2-3, the V gene TRBV7-2; TRBD2 agrees at 16 bases. Germline CDR1 and CDR2: SGHTA and FQGNSA. The J segment lost 2 bases and the V segment lost 5 bases, leaving 10 bases of the junction unmatched. CDR3 length equals 19 residues. The chain's CDR3 is CASSQPGLAGGPNTDTQYF. CDR3 coding DNA: TGTGCCAGCAGCCAACCGGGACTAGCGGGGGGGCCGAACACAGATACGCAGTATTTT.

The J gene is TRBJ2-7, the V gene TRBV4-1; 11 bases are shared with TRBD2. CDR1 is MGHRA and CDR2 is YSYEKL in the germline V gene. The CDR3 loop spans 15 amino acids. V gave up 2 bases and J gave up 0 bases; unmatched junction bases: 0. Here the CDR3 DNA reads TGCGCCAGCAGCCAAACTAGCGGGGGCTCCTACGAGCAGTACTTC. Translated: CASSQTSGGSYEQYF.

V is TRBV16 and J is TRBJ2-5; 8 nucleotides agree with TRBD2. The CDR3 spans 15 residues. The germline CDR1 and CDR2 sequences are KGHSY and FQNENV. Trimming took 1 base from V and 5 from J; bases not matched to a gene: 6. The CDR3 sequence is CASSQLTAGDETQYF. CDR3 in DNA: TGTGCCAGCAGCCAATTAACAGCGGGGGATGAGACCCAGTACTTC.

J is TRBJ2-7 and V is TRBV6-1, with TRBD2 as a possible D gene (6 bases). The CDR3 runs 15 residues. CDR1 and CDR2 from the germline V gene are MNHNS and SASEGT. The ends were cut back, 3 bases at V and 3 bases at J, with 15 bases in the middle. CDR3 loop: CASSEEGRRDYEQYF. CDR3 in DNA: TGTGCCAGCAGTGAGGAGGGACGTAGGGACTACGAGCAGTACTTC.

J is TRBJ1-2 and V is TRBV7-2; D gene ambiguous. The CDR3 extends over 14 amino acids. The V end was cut by 5 bases, the J end by 0 bases, with 10 bases between. Looked up from germline, CDR1 is SGHTA and CDR2 is FQGNSA. The CDR3 region has the DNA TGTGCCAGCAGCCCCGACTCCACTAACTATGGCTACACCTTC. Translation gives CASSPDSTNYGYTF.

This clone appeared once. The genes are TRBV6-5 and TRBJ2-3, with 9 bases lining up with TRBD1. Germline V lookup: CDR1 MNHEY, CDR2 SVGAGI. J gave up 3 bases and V 7 bases, and 5 bases lay outside the gene matches. The length of the CDR3 is 14 residues. CDR3 sequence (DNA): TGTGCCAGCACTTTCGACAGGGGGACAGATACGCAGTATTTT. It translates to CASTFDRGTDTQYF.

This clone was seen only a few times. The V and J genes are TRBV4-1 and TRBJ2-2; 7 bases agree with TRBD1. Looked up from germline, CDR1 is MGHRA and CDR2 is YSYEKL. V shed 1 base and J 2 bases; nucleotides not matched to a gene: 1. The CDR3 has 15 residues. CDR3 sequence: CASSQGQGNTGELFF. DNA of the CDR3: TGCGCCAGCAGCCAAGGACAGGGAAACACCGGGGAGCTGTTTTTT.

This chain links TRBV2 with TRBJ1-6; D is unresolved. V was shortened by 4 bases and J by 6 bases, with 7 bases between the two germline ends. There are 13 residues in the CDR3. Germline V gives CDR1 SNHLY, CDR2 FYNNEI. The CDR3 loop is CASSGSVNSPLHF. The CDR3 bases are TGTGCCAGCAGTGGGTCAGTTAATTCACCCCTCCACTTT.

The chain uses TRBV12-3 or TRBV12-4 and TRBJ2-7, with 7 positions matching TRBD1. V shed 6 bases and J 2 bases; nucleotides not matched to a gene: 4. The CDR3 spans 13 residues. The CDR3 DNA is TGTGCCAGCAGCTACAGGGGTACCTACGAGCAGTACTTC. Translated: CASSYRGTYEQYF.

This clone appeared a few times. The chain links TRBV2 to TRBJ2-7; D not resolved. This CDR3 is 11 amino acids long. Trimming cost V 6 bases and J 3 bases, with 6 bases left between them. Per germline, CDR1 SNHLY and CDR2 FYNNEI. DNA of the CDR3: TGTGCCAGCAGCCTCAACTACGAGCAGTACTTC. Translation gives CASSLNYEQYF.